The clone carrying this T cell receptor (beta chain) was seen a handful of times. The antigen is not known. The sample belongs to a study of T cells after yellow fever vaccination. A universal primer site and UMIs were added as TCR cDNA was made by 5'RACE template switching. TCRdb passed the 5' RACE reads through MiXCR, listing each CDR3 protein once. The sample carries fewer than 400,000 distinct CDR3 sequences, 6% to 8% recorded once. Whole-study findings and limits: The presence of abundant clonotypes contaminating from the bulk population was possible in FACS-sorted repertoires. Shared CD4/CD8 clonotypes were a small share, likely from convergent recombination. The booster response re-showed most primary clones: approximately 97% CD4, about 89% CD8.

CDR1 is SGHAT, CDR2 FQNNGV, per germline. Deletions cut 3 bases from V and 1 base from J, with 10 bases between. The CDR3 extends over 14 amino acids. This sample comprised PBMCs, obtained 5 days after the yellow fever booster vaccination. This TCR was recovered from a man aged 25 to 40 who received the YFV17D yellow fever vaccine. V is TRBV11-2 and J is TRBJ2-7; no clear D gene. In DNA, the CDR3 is TGTGCCAGCAGCTTGGGCTTTATTTCCTACGAGCAGTACTTC. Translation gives CASSLGFISYEQYF.